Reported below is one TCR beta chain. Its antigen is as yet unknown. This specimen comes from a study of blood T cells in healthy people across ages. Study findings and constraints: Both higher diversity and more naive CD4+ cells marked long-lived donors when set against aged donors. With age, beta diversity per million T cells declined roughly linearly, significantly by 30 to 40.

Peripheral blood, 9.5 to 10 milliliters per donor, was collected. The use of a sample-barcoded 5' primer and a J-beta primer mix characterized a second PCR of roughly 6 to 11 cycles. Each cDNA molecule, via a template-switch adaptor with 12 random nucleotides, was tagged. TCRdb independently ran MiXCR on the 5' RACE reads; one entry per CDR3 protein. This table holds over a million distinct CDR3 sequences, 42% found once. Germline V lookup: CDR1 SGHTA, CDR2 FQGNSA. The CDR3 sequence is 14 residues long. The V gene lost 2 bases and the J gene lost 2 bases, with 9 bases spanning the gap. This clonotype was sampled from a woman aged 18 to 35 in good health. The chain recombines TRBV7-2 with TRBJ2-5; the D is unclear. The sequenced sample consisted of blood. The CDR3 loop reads CASSLNGFQETQYF. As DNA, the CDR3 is TGTGCCAGCAGCTTAAACGGCTTTCAAGAGACCCAGTACTTC. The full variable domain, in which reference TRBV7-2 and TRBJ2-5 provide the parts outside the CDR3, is GAGVSQSPSNKVTEKGKDVELRCDPISGHTALYWYRQSLGQGLEFLIYFQGNSAPDKSGLPSDRFSAERTGGSVSTLTIQRTQQEDSAVYLCASSLNGFQETQYFGPGTRLLVL.